These T cell receptor beta chains were read from a single sample in a study of cytomegalovirus exposure and HLA in healthy donors. Profiling relied on immunoSEQ multiplex PCR, and the TCRdb table lists in-frame clones only, not all of them. The ten most abundant clones cover about 9.2% of a sample with tens of thousands of clones. Input material: PBMCs. These receptor sequences come from a man aged 40-49 years in good health and CMV-seropositive. CDR3s include the opening cysteine and the closing phenylalanine or tryptophan. A D gene is named only where the DNA matches it firmly.

d_gene	len	v_gene	j_gene	CDR3aa	CDR3nt
TRBD1	14	TRBV19	TRBJ2-1	CASSAPDRGHEQFF	TGTGCCAGTAGCGCACCGGACAGGGGGCATGAGCAGTTCTTC
NA	13	TRBV5-1	TRBJ1-4	CANSRGNNEKLFF	TGCGCCAACAGCCGCGGCAATAATGAAAAACTGTTTTTT
TRBD2	20	TRBV18	TRBJ2-2	CASSRLTNGPGTSRAGELFF	TGTGCCAGCTCGCGACTTACCAATGGTCCCGGGACTAGCCGTGCCGGGGAGCTGTTTTTT
TRBD2	17	TRBV27	TRBJ2-7	CASSPIGLAGGSYEQYF	TGTGCCAGCAGTCCTATAGGACTAGCGGGAGGATCCTACGAGCAGTACTTC
NA	12	TRBV7-6	TRBJ2-3	CATGGPADTQYF	TGTGCCACCGGGGGGCCGGCGGATACGCAGTATTTT
TRBD1	16	TRBV7-9	TRBJ1-2	CASSPDYRGQGYGYTF	TGTGCCAGCAGCCCAGATTACAGGGGGCAAGGCTATGGCTACACCTTC
NA	16	TRBV4-2	TRBJ1-3	CASSQEGGGYGNTIYF	TGTGCCAGCAGCCAAGAGGGGGGGGGATACGGAAACACCATATATTTT
TRBD1	15	TRBV5-1	TRBJ2-3	CASSLEGQVTDTQYF	TGCGCCAGCAGCTTGGAGGGACAGGTCACAGATACGCAGTATTTT
NA	12	TRBV28	TRBJ1-1	CASSLGGRKAFF	TGTGCCAGCAGTTTGGGAGGACGGAAAGCTTTCTTT
TRBD1	16	TRBV19	TRBJ2-3	CASSRGKGQGTDTQYF	TGTGCCAGTAGTAGGGGCAAGGGACAGGGCACAGATACGCAGTATTTT
TRBD2	14	TRBV5-1	TRBJ2-1	CASSLRERDGEQFF	TGCGCCAGCAGCTTGAGGGAGCGGGACGGGGAGCAGTTCTTC
TRBD1	14	TRBV5-5	TRBJ2-7	CASSTYRGPYEQYF	TGTGCCAGCAGCACATACAGGGGACCCTACGAGCAGTACTTC
NA	15	TRBV6-5	TRBJ1-5	CASSSGSVGNQPQHF	TGTGCCAGCAGTTCAGGGTCGGTGGGCAATCAGCCCCAGCATTTT
TRBD2	15	TRBV10-2	TRBJ2-2	CASSDPGGPLGELFF	TGCGCCAGCAGTGACCCGGGAGGGCCCCTCGGGGAGCTGTTTTTT
TRBD2	15	TRBV11-2	TRBJ2-4	CASSSFSGRADIQYF	TGTGCCAGCAGCTCGTTTAGCGGGAGGGCAGACATTCAGTACTTC
TRBD2	16	TRBV7-3	TRBJ2-2	CASSTLAGGVTGELFF	TGTGCCAGCAGCACACTAGCGGGAGGGGTTACCGGGGAGCTGTTTTTT
NA	15	TRBV6-5	TRBJ1-2	CASSPGVQINYGYTF	TGTGCCAGCAGCCCCGGGGTGCAGATCAACTATGGCTACACCTTC
NA	15	TRBV4-3	TRBJ1-3	CASSRGVGSGNTIYF	TGCGCCAGCAGCCGGGGGGTGGGCTCTGGAAACACCATATATTTT
NA	15	TRBV6-1	TRBJ1-4	CASTPRRNANEKLFF	TGTGCCAGCACCCCGCGGAGGAATGCTAATGAAAAACTGTTTTTT
TRBD2	16	TRBV10-1	TRBJ2-1	CASSEASGIYGNEQFF	TGCGCCAGCAGTGAGGCTAGCGGGATATACGGGAATGAGCAGTTCTTC
NA	14	TRBV2	TRBJ1-1	CASSTRGQNTEAFF	TGTGCCAGCAGTACCAGGGGACAGAACACTGAAGCTTTCTTT
TRBD1	15	TRBV6-5	TRBJ2-7	CASSYSGQGAYEQYF	TGTGCCAGCAGTTACTCGGGACAGGGGGCCTACGAGCAGTACTTC
TRBD2	16	TRBV7-8	TRBJ2-2	CASSFLGGSVVGELFF	TGTGCCAGCAGCTTTTTGGGAGGGTCGGTTGTCGGGGAGCTGTTTTTT
TRBD1	13	TRBV28	TRBJ2-7	CASRDRGLGEQYF	TGTGCCAGCAGGGACAGGGGGCTTGGCGAGCAGTACTTC
NA	17	TRBV13	TRBJ2-7	CASSLEPGSRDSYEQYF	TGTGCCAGCAGCTTAGAACCGGGATCCAGAGACTCCTACGAGCAGTACTTC
NA	15	TRBV7-2	TRBJ2-3	CASRLRSGGQDTQYF	TGTGCCAGCAGATTACGTTCTGGCGGGCAAGATACGCAGTATTTT
NA	16	TRBV28	TRBJ1-5	CASSFWALLKSQPQHF	TGTGCCAGCAGTTTCTGGGCCCTCCTCAAAAGTCAGCCCCAGCATTTT
TRBD1	15	TRBV19	TRBJ2-7	CASSPQGRLHYEQYF	TGTGCCAGTAGTCCACAGGGGCGTCTGCACTACGAGCAGTACTTC
NA	12	TRBV11-2	TRBJ1-1	CASSLDVTEAFF	TGTGCCAGCAGCTTAGACGTCACTGAAGCTTTCTTT
NA	13	TRBV6-4	TRBJ2-7	CASSGGVPREQYF	TGTGCCAGCAGTGGGGGGGTCCCCCGGGAGCAGTACTTC
TRBD2	16	TRBV18	TRBJ2-1	CASSPVSSGTVGEQFF	TGTGCCAGCTCACCAGTTTCTAGCGGGACGGTGGGTGAGCAGTTCTTC
NA	19	TRBV9	TRBJ2-7	CASSVEGLASLSSRYEQYF	TGTGCCAGCAGCGTAGAAGGCTTAGCTAGTCTATCGAGTCGCTACGAGCAGTACTTC
TRBD2	16	TRBV2	TRBJ2-3	CASSETLAGDTDTQYF	TGTGCCAGCAGTGAAACTCTAGCGGGAGACACAGATACGCAGTATTTT
NA	14	TRBV5-6	TRBJ2-1	CASSVSLGLSEQFF	TGTGCCAGCAGCGTATCACTAGGTCTGAGTGAGCAGTTCTTC
TRBD1	15	TRBV18	TRBJ1-5	CASSHTDRGYQPQHF	TGTGCCAGCTCACACACTGACAGGGGCTATCAGCCCCAGCATTTT
TRBD1	16	TRBV5-1	TRBJ1-1	CASSLPGQGTDTEAFF	TGCGCCAGCAGCCTCCCGGGACAGGGTACGGACACTGAAGCTTTCTTT
TRBD2	20	TRBV4-2	TRBJ2-3	CASSRWAPGTSGRQTDTQYF	TGTGCCAGCAGCCGATGGGCCCCTGGGACTAGCGGCCGACAGACAGATACGCAGTATTTT
TRBD1	12	TRBV7-7	TRBJ2-5	CASSRPGGTQYF	TGTGCTAGCAGCCGGCCAGGGGGGACCCAGTACTTC
TRBD1	15	TRBV7-9	TRBJ2-7	CASSPSTGWSYEQYF	TGTGCCAGCAGCCCGTCGACAGGGTGGTCCTACGAGCAGTACTTC
TRBD2	13	TRBV6-1	TRBJ2-7	CASLLAGGVEQYF	TGTGCCAGCCTGCTAGCGGGAGGTGTCGAGCAGTACTTC
NA	15	TRBV6-5	TRBJ1-4	CASSLRGGANEKLFF	TGTGCCAGCAGTTTGCGAGGTGGAGCTAATGAAAAACTGTTTTTT
TRBD2	20	TRBV5-5	TRBJ2-4	CASSPTARETLTLAKNIQYF	TGTGCCAGCAGCCCCACGGCGCGGGAGACCTTAACGTTAGCCAAAAACATTCAGTACTTC
TRBD2	17	TRBV7-2	TRBJ2-3	CASSLGPGLGGADTQYF	TGTGCCAGCAGCTTGGGACCGGGACTAGGCGGGGCAGATACGCAGTATTTT
TRBD2	15	TRBV11-2	TRBJ2-5	CASSPVRGRGETQYF	TGTGCCAGCAGCCCCGTCCGAGGGAGGGGAGAGACCCAGTACTTC
TRBD1	14	TRBV10-3	TRBJ1-1	CAISDGQGNTEAFF	TGTGCCATCAGTGATGGACAGGGGAACACTGAAGCTTTCTTT
TRBD1	16	TRBV7-2	TRBJ1-1	CASSTGQGLLNTEAFF	TGTGCCAGCAGCACTGGACAGGGTCTATTGAACACTGAAGCTTTCTTT
NA	15	TRBV13	TRBJ2-7	CASSLRQAGSYEQYF	TGTGCCAGCAGCCTTCGACAGGCTGGTTCCTACGAGCAGTACTTC
TRBD2	17	TRBV7-3	TRBJ2-7	CATRGTSGSAGPYEQYF	TGTGCCACACGAGGGACTAGCGGGAGCGCGGGCCCCTACGAGCAGTACTTC
NA	15	TRBV28	TRBJ1-2	CASSLSLRGYYGYTF	TGTGCCAGCAGTTTATCCCTCAGGGGCTACTATGGCTACACCTTC
TRBD2	14	TRBV6-5	TRBJ2-7	CASYGLAGGYEQYF	TGTGCCAGTTACGGACTAGCGGGAGGGTACGAGCAGTACTTC
NA	14	TRBV9	TRBJ1-2	CASSLLGANYGYTF	TGTGCCAGCAGCCTTCTAGGGGCTAACTATGGCTACACCTTC
NA	14	TRBV5-8	TRBJ1-3	CASSFPGAGNTIYF	TGTGCCAGCAGCTTCCCGGGAGCTGGAAACACCATATATTTT